This paragraph covers one T cell receptor beta chain sequence. The target antigen is unknown. The data were taken from a study of OX40 agonist ivuxolimab in advanced cancers. No patient had autoimmune disease or received systemic immunosuppression. Method: immunoSEQ multiplex PCR; TCRdb's copy keeps in-frame clones and lacks some. The data hold roughly 100,000 clones, with less than 90% observed a single time. This CDR3 has 18 amino acids. From germline, CDR1 is SEHNR and CDR2 FQNEAQ (reference sequence). V shed 6 bases, J shed 2 bases, and the junction held 10 bases outside the gene matches. Points from the study as a whole: Relative to CD4+, CD8+ T cells held more expanded clones on average.

Source: CD4+ or CD8+ T cells sorted from blood, taken in a trial of the OX40 agonist ivuxolimab. This chain uses TRBV7-9 with TRBJ2-3; 14 bases are a match to TRBD2. This sequence was found in an adult with an advanced solid tumor such as melanoma, head and neck, liver or kidney cancer. The CDR3 region has the DNA TGTGCCAGCAGTTCAGGGACTAGCGGGAGCCCATACACAGATACGCAGTATTTT. As protein: CASSSGTSGSPYTDTQYF.